The 6 T cell receptor beta chains given below trace back to one sample, sequenced in a study of cytomegalovirus exposure and HLA in healthy donors. Use of 60 Vbeta and 13 Jbeta primers characterized the PCR. Clones were sequenced by immunoSEQ multiplex PCR, and TCRdb holds only the in-frame ones, with some missing. The clone table shows 200,000 to 250,000 clones, with the ten largest holding roughly 0.98%. The sample comprised PBMCs. All receptors come from a woman aged 25 to 39 in good health and CMV-seropositive.

In regard to this clone: Germline is not matched at one junction end, which may reflect a read error. In the same sample, other DNA sequences code for this CDR3. The V gene is TRBV6-6, the J gene TRBJ1-5; D gene uncertain. Germline V CDR1 and CDR2: MNHNY, SVGAGI (reference sequence). This CDR3 spans 14 amino acids. The CDR3: CASSYQAKNQPQHF. CDR3 nucleotides: TGTGCCAGCAGTTACCAGGCAAAGAATCAGCCTCAGCATTTT.

The chain couples TRBV4-2 to TRBJ1-4; D gene unclear. The CDR3 has 18 residues. The V gene lost 0 bases and the J gene lost 8 bases, with 22 bases spanning the gap. CDR1 is LGHNA and CDR2 is YNFKEQ in the germline V gene. The CDR3 loop is CASSQDGILEATGEKLFF. CDR3 nucleotides: TGTGCCAGCAGCCAAGATGGAATTCTGGAAGCGACGGGAGAAAAACTGTTTTTT.

V usage is TRBV5-1 and J usage is TRBJ1-2; D is possibly TRBD1 (5 bases). Germline loops: CDR1 SGHRS, CDR2 YFSETQ. The CDR3 extends over 16 amino acids. V was trimmed by 7 bases and J by 3 bases, leaving 22 bases between them. This CDR3 reads CASGGGQGNAHYGYTF. The CDR3 DNA reads TGCGCCAGCGGCGGAGGGCAGGGTAATGCCCACTATGGCTACACCTTC.

The chain is built from TRBV11-2 and TRBJ1-6; D uncertain. Trimming took off 2 bases at V and 11 bases at J, with 10 bases between the two ends. The CDR3 has 13 amino acids. Germline CDR1 SGHAT, CDR2 FQNNGV. CDR3 sequence reads: CASSLYQVPPLHF. The CDR3 nucleotides read TGTGCCAGCAGCTTATATCAGGTCCCACCCCTCCACTTT.

About this clone itself: Other DNA sequences from this sample encode an identical CDR3 as well. This chain connects TRBV5-4 to TRBJ2-3; 10 bases match TRBD1. The CDR3 is 16 residues long. Unmatched junction bases numbered 6, after V lost 2 bases and J lost 3 bases. Germline values: CDR1 SGHNT, CDR2 YYREEE (reference sequence). CDR3 coding DNA: TGTGCCAGCAGCTTTGGGGGACAGGGGAGGACAGATACGCAGTATTTT. The encoded protein is CASSFGGQGRTDTQYF.

The chain has TRBV5-1 and TRBJ1-5, with D possibly TRBD1 on 6 matching bases. V dropped 3 bases and J dropped 3 bases, with 16 bases sitting between them. Germline V gene data show CDR1 as SGHRS and CDR2 as YFSETQ. The CDR3 covers 16 residues. The CDR3 nucleotides read TGCGCCAGCAGCTCGGGAGGGGGGCAGGACAATCAGCCCCAGCATTTT. Its protein product is CASSSGGGQDNQPQHF.